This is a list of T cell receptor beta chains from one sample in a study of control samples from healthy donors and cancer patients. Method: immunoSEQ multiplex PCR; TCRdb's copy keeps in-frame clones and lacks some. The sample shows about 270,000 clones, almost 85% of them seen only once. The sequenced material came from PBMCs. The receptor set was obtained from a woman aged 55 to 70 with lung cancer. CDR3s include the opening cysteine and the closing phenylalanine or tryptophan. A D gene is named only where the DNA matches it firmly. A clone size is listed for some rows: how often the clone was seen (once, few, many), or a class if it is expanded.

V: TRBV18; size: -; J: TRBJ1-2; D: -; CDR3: CASSDSNYGYTF; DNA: TGTGCCAGCTCAGATTCTAACTATGGCTACACCTTC
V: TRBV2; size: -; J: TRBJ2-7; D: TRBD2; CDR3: CASSEQREIYEQYF; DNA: TGTGCCAGCAGTGAACAGCGGGAGATCTACGAGCAGTACTTC
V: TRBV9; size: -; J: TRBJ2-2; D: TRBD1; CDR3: CASSSQTGITGELFF; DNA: TGTGCCAGCAGCTCCCAGACAGGGATCACCGGGGAGCTGTTTTTT
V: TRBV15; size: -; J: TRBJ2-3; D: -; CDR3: CATARGPLIEDTQYF; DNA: TGTGCCACCGCGAGGGGTCCCCTAATCGAAGATACGCAGTATTTT
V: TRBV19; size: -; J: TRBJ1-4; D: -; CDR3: CASSPGRLLNEKLFF; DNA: TGTGCCAGTAGTCCGGGACGGCTGCTTAATGAAAAACTGTTTTTT
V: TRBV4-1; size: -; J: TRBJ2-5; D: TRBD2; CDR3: CASSPGLAGKETQYF; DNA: TGCGCCAGCAGCCCGGGACTAGCGGGGAAAGAGACCCAGTACTTC
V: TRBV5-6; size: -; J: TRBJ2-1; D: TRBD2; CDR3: CASSWRESAYNEQFF; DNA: TGTGCCAGCAGCTGGCGGGAGAGCGCCTACAATGAGCAGTTCTTC
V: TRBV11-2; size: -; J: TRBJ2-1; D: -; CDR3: CASSLMGVVNEQFF; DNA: TGTGCCAGCAGCCTTATGGGGGTAGTCAATGAGCAGTTCTTC
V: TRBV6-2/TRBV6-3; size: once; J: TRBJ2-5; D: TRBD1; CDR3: CASSYGRTGAFRTQYF; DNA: TGTGCCAGCAGTTATGGTAGGACAGGGGCTTTTCGGACCCAGTACTTC
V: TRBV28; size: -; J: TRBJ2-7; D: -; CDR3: CASNYPPRGSYEQYF; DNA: TGTGCCAGCAACTATCCCCCGAGGGGTTCCTACGAGCAGTACTTC
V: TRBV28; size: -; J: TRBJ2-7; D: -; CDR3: CASSLLGDDNEQYF; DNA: TGTGCCAGCAGTCTCCTCGGGGATGACAACGAGCAGTACTTC
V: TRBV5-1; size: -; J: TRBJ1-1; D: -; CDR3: CASSPPGGALGTEAFF; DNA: TGCGCCAGCAGCCCACCGGGGGGGGCTCTAGGCACTGAAGCTTTCTTT
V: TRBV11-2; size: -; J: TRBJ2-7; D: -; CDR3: CASSPWSGGSYEQYF; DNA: TGTGCCAGCAGCCCCTGGTCAGGCGGCTCCTACGAGCAGTACTTC
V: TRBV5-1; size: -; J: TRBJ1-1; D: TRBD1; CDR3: CASSSQITGTVEAFF; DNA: TGCGCCAGCAGCTCCCAAATTACCGGGACAGTTGAAGCTTTCTTT
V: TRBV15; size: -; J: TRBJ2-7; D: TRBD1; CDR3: CATSRDRGYEQYF; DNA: TGTGCCACCAGCAGGGACAGGGGTTACGAGCAGTACTTC
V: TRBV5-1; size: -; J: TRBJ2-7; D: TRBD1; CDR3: CASSPPGQGYEQYF; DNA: TGCGCCAGCAGCCCACCGGGACAGGGTTACGAGCAGTACTTC
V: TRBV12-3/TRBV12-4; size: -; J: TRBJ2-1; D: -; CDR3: CASSLNPTNEQFF; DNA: TGTGCCAGCAGTTTAAACCCCACGAATGAGCAGTTCTTC
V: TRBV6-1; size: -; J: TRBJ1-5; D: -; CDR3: CASSEGGFNQPQHF; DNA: TGTGCCAGCAGTGAAGGAGGGTTCAATCAGCCCCAGCATTTT
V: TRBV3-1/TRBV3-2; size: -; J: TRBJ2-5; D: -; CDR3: CASSQDLVGGRETQYF; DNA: TGTGCCAGCAGCCAAGATCTTGTCGGGGGGCGGGAGACCCAGTACTTC
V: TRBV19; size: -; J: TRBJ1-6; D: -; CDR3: CASSKREMNSPLHF; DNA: TGTGCCAGTAGTAAGCGGGAGATGAATTCACCCCTCCACTTT
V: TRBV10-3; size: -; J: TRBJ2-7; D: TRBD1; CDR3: CASRQGSYEQYF; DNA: TGTGCCAGCCGACAGGGATCCTACGAGCAGTACTTC
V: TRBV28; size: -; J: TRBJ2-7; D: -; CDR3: CASSLLGLGSTYEQYF; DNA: TGTGCCAGCAGTTTATTGGGTTTGGGATCAACCTACGAGCAGTACTTC
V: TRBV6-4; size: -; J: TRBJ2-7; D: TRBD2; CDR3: CASRAGKGLAGVEEQYF; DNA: TGTGCCAGCAGGGCCGGTAAAGGACTAGCGGGAGTGGAGGAGCAGTACTTC
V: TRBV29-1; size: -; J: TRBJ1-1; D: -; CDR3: CSVERPLRTEAFF; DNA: TGCAGCGTTGAAAGGCCCCTGCGCACTGAAGCTTTCTTT
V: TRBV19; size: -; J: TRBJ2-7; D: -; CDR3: CASSMGLAKGHEQYF; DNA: TGTGCCAGTAGTATGGGTCTAGCGAAAGGCCACGAGCAGTACTTC
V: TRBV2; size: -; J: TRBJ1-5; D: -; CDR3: CASSAGWQPQHF; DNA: TGTGCCAGCAGTGCTGGTTGGCAGCCCCAGCATTTT
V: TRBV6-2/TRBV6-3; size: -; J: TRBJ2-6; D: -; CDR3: CASSYSRWSGANVLTF; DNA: TGTGCCAGCAGTTACTCGAGATGGTCCGGGGCCAACGTCCTGACTTTC
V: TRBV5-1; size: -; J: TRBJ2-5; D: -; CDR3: CASSFGGLQETQYF; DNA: TGCGCCAGCAGCTTCGGGGGCCTACAAGAGACCCAGTACTTC
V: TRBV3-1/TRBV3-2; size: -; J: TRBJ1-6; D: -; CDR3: CASSFLQQVMNSPLHF; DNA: TGTGCCAGCAGCTTTCTTCAACAGGTTATGAATTCACCCCTCCACTTT
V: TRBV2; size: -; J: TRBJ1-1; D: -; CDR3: CASSNPPGRTEAFF; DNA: TGTGCCAGCAGCAACCCTCCAGGGCGCACTGAAGCTTTCTTT
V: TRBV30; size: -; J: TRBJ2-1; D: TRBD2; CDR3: CAWTGLAGVGEQFF; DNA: TGTGCCTGGACGGGACTAGCGGGAGTGGGTGAGCAGTTCTTC
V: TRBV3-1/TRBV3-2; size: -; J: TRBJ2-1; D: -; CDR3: CASSQVGESYNEQFF; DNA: TGTGCCAGCAGCCAAGTGGGGGAATCCTACAATGAGCAGTTCTTC
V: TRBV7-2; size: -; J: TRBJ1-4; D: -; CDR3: CASSVGGTNEKLFF; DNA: TGTGCCAGCAGCGTTGGGGGGACTAATGAAAAACTGTTTTTT
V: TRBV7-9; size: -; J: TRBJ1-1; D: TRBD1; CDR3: CASSLGAGGEAFF; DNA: TGTGCCAGCAGCTTAGGGGCAGGGGGCGAGGCTTTCTTT
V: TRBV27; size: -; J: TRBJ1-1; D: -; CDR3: CASSWSGVIRTEAFF; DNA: TGTGCCAGCAGTTGGTCCGGGGTGATTCGCACTGAAGCTTTCTTT
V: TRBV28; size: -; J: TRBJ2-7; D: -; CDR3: CASRGNEQYF; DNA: TGTGCCAGCCGGGGGAACGAGCAGTACTTC
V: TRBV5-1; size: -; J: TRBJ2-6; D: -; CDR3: CASKSRDTRADSGANVLTF; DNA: TGCGCCAGCAAGTCCCGGGACACGAGGGCCGACTCTGGGGCCAACGTCCTGACTTTC
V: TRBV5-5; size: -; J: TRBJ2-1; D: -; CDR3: CASSEGTSAGYNEQFF; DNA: TGTGCCAGCAGCGAAGGGACGTCCGCGGGATACAATGAGCAGTTCTTC
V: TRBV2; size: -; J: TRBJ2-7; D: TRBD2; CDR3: CASSDSGVPYEQYF; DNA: TGTGCCAGCAGTGATAGCGGGGTCCCCTACGAGCAGTACTTC
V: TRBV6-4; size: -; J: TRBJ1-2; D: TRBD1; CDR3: CASSNGQGSYGYTF; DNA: TGTGCCAGCAGTAACGGACAGGGGTCCTATGGCTACACCTTC
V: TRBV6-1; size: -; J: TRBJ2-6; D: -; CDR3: CASSGPERTGANVLTF; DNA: TGTGCCAGCAGTGGCCCGGAAAGGACTGGGGCCAACGTCCTGACTTTC
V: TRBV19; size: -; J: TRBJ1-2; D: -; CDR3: CASTPGVGLNYGYTF; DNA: TGTGCCAGTACCCCCGGCGTGGGGCTAAACTATGGCTACACCTTC
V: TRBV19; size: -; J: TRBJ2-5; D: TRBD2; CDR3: CASRSGTSAVQETQYF; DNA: TGTGCCAGTAGATCCGGGACTAGCGCCGTCCAAGAGACCCAGTACTTC
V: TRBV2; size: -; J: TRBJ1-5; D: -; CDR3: CASSEASRSQPQHF; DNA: TGTGCCAGCAGTGAAGCGTCCAGAAGCCAGCCCCAGCATTTT
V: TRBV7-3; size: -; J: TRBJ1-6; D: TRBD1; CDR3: CASSNGGQNSPLHF; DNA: TGTGCCAGCAGCAACGGGGGACAGAATTCACCCCTCCACTTT
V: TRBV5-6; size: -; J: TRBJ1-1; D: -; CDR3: CASSYPDRNTEAFF; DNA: TGTGCCAGCAGCTACCCAGACAGAAACACTGAAGCTTTCTTT
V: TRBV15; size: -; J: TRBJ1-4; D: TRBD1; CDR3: CATSRGRQGPTNEKLFF; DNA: TGTGCCACCAGCAGGGGCCGACAGGGGCCGACTAATGAAAAACTGTTTTTT